This passage covers 28 T cell receptor beta chains from one sample sequenced in a study of blood T cell repertoires in COVID-19. TCRdb keeps only in-frame clones here, not all; method: immunoSEQ multiplex PCR. The sample gives about 120,000 clones, more than 75% of which show up once; 3% to 5% is in the top ten. Sequences were obtained from peripheral blood. All receptors derive from a man in his sixties with acute or convalescent COVID-19.

The DNA of the CDR3 is TGTGCCAGCAGTGATGGGGGCCGACACACCATATATTTT. It codes for CASSDGGRHTIYF. The V call is TRBV6-1, the J call TRBJ1-3; D is perhaps TRBD1 (6 bases). Germline lookup yields CDR1 MNHNS and CDR2 SASEGT. Trimming pared 3 bases from V and 8 bases from J, leaving 11 bases between. This CDR3 is built from 13 residues.

In this sample, this clone turned up once. The V gene is TRBV11-3, the J gene TRBJ2-1, with 15 nucleotides matching TRBD2. CDR3 size: 17 residues. The J segment lost 7 bases and the V segment lost 5 bases, leaving 9 bases of the junction unmatched. Germline lookup yields CDR1 SGHNT and CDR2 YENEEA. CDR3 protein: CASSPRTSGRADNEQFF. The DNA of the CDR3 is TGTGCCAGCAGCCCCCGGACTAGCGGGAGGGCCGATAATGAGCAGTTCTTC.

The chain has TRBV7-2 and TRBJ2-1; the D is unclear. Germline values: CDR1 SGHTA, CDR2 FQGNSA. The V and J ends lost 2 bases and 0 bases respectively, with 5 bases between them. The length of the CDR3 is 14 residues. CDR3 sequence: CASSLYGSYNEQFF. The CDR3 coding sequence is TGTGCCAGCAGCTTATACGGCTCCTACAATGAGCAGTTCTTC.

The chain links TRBV10-3 to TRBJ1-5; tentatively, D is TRBD1 (5 bases). This CDR3 spans 17 amino acids. Germline CDR1 reads ENHRY; CDR2 reads SYGVKD. Trimming took off 3 bases at V and 5 bases at J, with 20 bases between the two ends. This CDR3 reads CAISDTPGPGTHQPQHF. CDR3 nucleotides: TGTGCCATCAGTGACACTCCGGGACCAGGGACTCATCAGCCCCAGCATTTT.

This sequence joins TRBV7-6 and TRBJ2-1, with 13 bases fitting TRBD2. Germline loops: CDR1 SGHVS, CDR2 FNYEAQ. Trimming took 0 bases from V and 10 from J; bases not matched to a gene: 18. This CDR3 is 20 amino acids long. The CDR3 DNA follows: TGTGCCAGCAGCTTAGCTGCCCCACTAGCGGGAGGGCCGAGGAAACGGGAGCAGTTCTTC. This gives the protein CASSLAAPLAGGPRKREQFF.

V usage is TRBV11-3 and J usage is TRBJ2-1, with 16 bases lining up with TRBD2. The CDR3 runs to 14 residues. The trim removed 5 bases at V and 10 bases at J, leaving 2 bases unmatched. Germline CDR1 is SGHNT and CDR2 is YENEEA. The CDR3 loop is CASSEGLAGGEQFF. The CDR3 DNA sequence: TGTGCCAGCAGCGAGGGACTAGCGGGAGGGGAGCAGTTCTTC.

Turning to this clone: The junction differs from germline at one of its ends, possibly a read error. The V and J genes are TRBV6-1 and TRBJ2-2, with 8 bases lining up with TRBD1. There are 15 residues in the CDR3. Per the germline V gene, CDR1 is MNHNS and CDR2 is SASEGT. The CDR3 nucleotides are TGTGCCAGCAGGGAAGGACAGGGATTCACCGGGGAGCTGTTTTTT. Its protein is CASREGQGFTGELFF.

V is TRBV5-6 and J is TRBJ2-7; D unclear. Germline assignment: CDR1 SGHDT and CDR2 YYEEEE. The CDR3 length is 12 residues. V lost 5 bases, J lost 2 bases, and 8 bases lay in between. As DNA, the CDR3 is TGTGCCAGCAGTGCAACTCCCTACGAGCAGTACTTC. Translated: CASSATPYEQYF.

The CDR3 reads CASSLATGAGDTQYF. CDR3 nucleotides: TGTGCCAGCAGCTTAGCAACAGGGGCTGGGGATACGCAGTATTTT. V usage is TRBV7-9 and J usage is TRBJ2-3; TRBD1 matches at 7 bases. This CDR3 is built from 15 residues. The germline V gene encodes CDR1 SEHNR and CDR2 FQNEAQ (reference sequence). V was pared by 0 bases and J by 6 bases, with 6 bases of the junction left unmatched. The variable domain in full, with the rest retrieved from reference TRBV7-9 and TRBJ2-3, is DTGVSQNPRHKITKRGQNVTFRCDPISEHNRLYWYRQTLGQGPEFLTYFQNEAQLEKSRLLSDRFSAERPKGSFSTLEIQRTEQGDSAMYLCASSLATGAGDTQYFGPGTRLTVL.

The V call is TRBV6-5, the J call TRBJ2-1, with 10 positions matching TRBD2. The CDR3 is made up of 14 amino acids. Germline V gene sequence: CDR1 MNHEY, CDR2 SVGAGI. The J segment lost 2 bases and the V segment lost 6 bases, leaving 1 base of the junction unmatched. In nucleotides, the CDR3 is TGTGCCAGCAGGACTAGCGGGCCCTACAATGAGCAGTTCTTC. It is translated as CASRTSGPYNEQFF.

V gene TRBV11-2 combines with J gene TRBJ1-1, with TRBD1 matching 7 bases. Germline lookup yields CDR1 SGHAT and CDR2 FQNNGV. Losses at the gene ends were 5 bases for V and 7 bases for J; bases not matched to a gene: 7. This CDR3 has 13 residues. CDR3 in amino acids: CASSRGQQVEAFF. CDR3 coding DNA: TGTGCCAGCAGCAGGGGACAGCAGGTTGAAGCTTTCTTT.

The J gene is TRBJ2-5, the V gene TRBV19, with 8 bases that match TRBD2. The CDR3 totals 15 residues. The V and J ends lost 7 bases and 1 base, in that order; junction bases with no gene match: 8. In germline, CDR1 is LNHDA, CDR2 SQIVND (reference sequence). CDR3 DNA: TGTGCCAGTACCCCGGGAGGGAGGCCCCAAGAGACCCAGTACTTC. Encoded protein: CASTPGGRPQETQYF.

Comment on this clone: Other DNA sequences in the same sample also yield this CDR3. This chain links TRBV28 with TRBJ2-3; TRBD1 is a possible D gene (5 bases). Trimming stripped 8 bases from V and 1 base from J, with 7 bases between. This CDR3 has 12 amino acids. CDR1 is MDHEN and CDR2 is SYDVKM in the germline V gene. The CDR3 sequence is CASSTGTDTQYF. As DNA, the CDR3 is TGTGCCAGCTCGACAGGCACAGATACGCAGTATTTT. The full variable domain, its missing parts supplied by reference TRBV28 and TRBJ2-3, is DVKVTQSSRYLVKRTGEKVFLECVQDMDHENMFWYRQDPGLGLRLIYFSYDVKMKEKGDIPEGYSVSREKKERFSLILESASTNQTSMYLCASSTGTDTQYFGPGTRLTVL.

This clone showed up just once. The V gene is TRBV27, the J gene TRBJ2-3, with 11 bases identical to TRBD2. The CDR3 contains 16 residues. Germline CDR1 MNHEY, CDR2 SMNVEV (reference sequence). Trimming took 7 bases from V and 5 from J; bases not matched to a gene: 11. CDR3 in amino acids: CASTPLAGGMGDTQYF. The CDR3 coding sequence is TGTGCCAGCACCCCTCTAGCGGGAGGTATGGGAGATACGCAGTATTTT.

This clone was seen once. The chain carries TRBV18 and TRBJ2-1; D uncertain. Germline V gene data show CDR1 as KGHSH and CDR2 as LQKENI. V lost 6 bases, J lost 0 bases, and 15 bases lay in between. This CDR3 has 16 amino acids. The CDR3 reads CASSFRSMSSYNEQFF. CDR3 DNA: TGTGCCAGCTCCTTCCGATCCATGAGCTCCTACAATGAGCAGTTCTTC.

The chain recombines TRBV5-1 with TRBJ2-2, with no clear D. The CDR3 runs to 14 residues. The V and J ends lost 1 base and 2 bases respectively, with 6 bases between them. Germline V CDR1 and CDR2: SGHRS, YFSETQ. CDR3 nucleotides: TGCGCCAGCAGCTTGCCCGTAAACACCGGGGAGCTGTTTTTT. This translates into CASSLPVNTGELFF.

The chain combines TRBV28 with TRBJ2-7; D remains unclear. Trimming pared 3 bases from V and 3 bases from J, leaving 6 bases between. CDR3 size: 12 residues. Germline V CDR1 and CDR2: MDHEN, SYDVKM. CDR3 sequence: CASSFLNYEQYF. The CDR3 bases are TGTGCCAGCAGTTTCCTAAACTACGAGCAGTACTTC.

The rearrangement uses TRBV19 and TRBJ1-4, with 7 positions matching TRBD1. This CDR3 has 14 amino acids. Trimming removed 5 bases from V and 4 bases from J; junction bases left unmatched: 4. CDR1 is LNHDA and CDR2 is SQIVND in the germline V gene (reference sequence). The CDR3 coding sequence is TGTGCCAGTAGTCGCGGGGACAGTAATGAAAAACTGTTTTTT. Encoded protein: CASSRGDSNEKLFF.

The V gene is TRBV11-3, the J gene TRBJ2-5; D is perhaps TRBD2 (5 bases). This CDR3 is 12 amino acids long. Germline loops: CDR1 SGHNT, CDR2 YENEEA. V was clipped by 3 bases and J by 5 bases, with 7 bases between them. DNA of the CDR3: TGTGCCAGCAGCTTGCCGGGGGAGACCCAGTACTTC. Protein sequence: CASSLPGETQYF.

A few counts support this clone. The J gene is TRBJ2-2, the V gene TRBV10-1; 11 nucleotides agree with TRBD1. The CDR3 is made up of 17 amino acids. The germline V gene has CDR1 WNHNN and CDR2 SYGVQD (reference sequence). The J segment lost 2 bases and the V segment lost 6 bases, leaving 8 bases of the junction unmatched. CDR3 in amino acids: CASSSDRGRGNTGELFF. The CDR3 DNA is TGCGCCAGCAGCTCGGACAGGGGGCGCGGCAACACCGGGGAGCTGTTTTTT.

In regard to this clone: The junction shows a germline mismatch at one end, possibly a read error. The rearrangement links TRBV29-1 to TRBJ2-7; either TRBD1 or TRBD2 may fit D (6 bases each). CDR1 and CDR2 (germline): SQVTM, ANQGSEA. This CDR3 is 13 amino acids long. CDR3 residues: CSVEGGPRYEQYF. CDR3 in DNA: TGCAGCGTCGAAGGGGGGCCTCGGTACGAGCAGTACTTC.

This chain links TRBV6-2 or TRBV6-3 with TRBJ1-6, with 11 bases identical to TRBD1. The CDR3 sequence is 17 residues long. From germline, CDR1 is MNHEY and CDR2 SVGEGT. V lost 2 bases to trimming and J lost 9 bases; unmatched junction nucleotides: 9. CDR3 bases: TGTGCCAGCAGTTACCGTCCGGGACAGGGGGATGGTTCACCCCTCCACTTT. Translated, it gives CASSYRPGQGDGSPLHF.

This clone was recorded once. This chain joins TRBV19 and TRBJ1-3; D unresolved. The germline V and J ends were trimmed by 7 bases and 0 bases, with 10 bases remaining between them. Per the germline V gene, CDR1 is LNHDA and CDR2 is SQIVND (reference sequence). The CDR3 is 14 amino acids. The CDR3 DNA sequence: TGTGCCAGTATAGGTTGGAGCTCTGGAAACACCATATATTTT. The encoded protein is CASIGWSSGNTIYF.

The V gene is TRBV12-3 or TRBV12-4, the J gene TRBJ2-2; D may be TRBD2 (7 bases). The CDR3 is made up of 13 amino acids. Deletions cut 6 bases from V and 5 bases from J, with 10 bases between. For the CDR3, the DNA is TGTGCCAGCAGGGGAGGGGGGACCGGGGAGCTGTTTTTT. Its protein product is CASRGGGTGELFF.

The chain combines TRBV5-1 with TRBJ1-4; D might be TRBD1 (5 bases). The CDR3 contains 16 residues. V shed 0 bases and J shed 8 bases, with 17 bases lying between them. The germline V gene encodes CDR1 SGHRS and CDR2 YFSETQ. This chain's CDR3 is CASSLAGTPAVEKLFF. DNA for the CDR3: TGCGCCAGCAGCTTGGCGGGGACTCCGGCGGTCGAAAAACTGTTTTTT.

The rearrangement links TRBV7-2 to TRBJ2-1; TRBD2 matches 12 bases. V shed 1 base, J shed 3 bases, and the junction held 1 base outside the gene matches. The CDR3 length is 16 residues. Germline V gives CDR1 SGHTA, CDR2 FQGNSA. The CDR3 bases are TGTGCCAGCAGCTTAGAACTAGCGGGAGGCTACAATGAGCAGTTCTTC. Translation: CASSLELAGGYNEQFF.

This chain joins TRBV19 and TRBJ2-7; the match to TRBD2 covers 10 bases. The trim removed 5 bases at V and 6 bases at J, leaving 13 bases unmatched. The CDR3 is 16 amino acids. CDR1 is LNHDA, CDR2 SQIVND, per germline (reference sequence). DNA of the CDR3: TGTGCCAGTAGTCAGTCTAGCGGGAGAACCGGGTCCGAGCAGTACTTC. This encodes CASSQSSGRTGSEQYF.

This chain connects TRBV18 to TRBJ2-3; 9 bases map to TRBD1. V shed 4 bases and J 3 bases; nucleotides not matched to a gene: 2. The CDR3 totals 14 residues. Germline CDR1 is KGHSH and CDR2 is LQKENI. The CDR3 loop reads CASSLTGGTDTQYF. CDR3 nucleotides: TGTGCCAGCTCACTGACAGGGGGGACAGATACGCAGTATTTT.